This T cell receptor beta chain was documented in a study of memory CD4+ T cells and cytomegalovirus serostatus. The germline gives CDR1 LNHDA, CDR2 SQIVND (reference sequence). The germline V and J ends were trimmed by 10 bases and 7 bases, with 22 bases remaining between them. The CDR3 runs to 14 residues. Single viable CD3+CD4+CD8-CD45RO+ cells were sorted as the memory CD4+ T cells. The table came from immunoSEQ multiplex PCR; TCRdb's copy has only in-frame clones and leaves some out. In the table there are approximately 30,000 clones, about three quarters of which are singletons. Sequenced input: memory CD4+ T cells from blood. J is TRBJ2-5 and V is TRBV19; perhaps TRBD1 as D (5 bases). The receptor was derived from an adult in good health and CMV-seronegative. Some clones in this sample may be carry-over from other donors' samples. The CDR3: CATGDSDVLRTQYF. Here the CDR3 DNA reads TGTGCCACTGGTGACAGCGATGTCCTTAGGACCCAGTACTTC.